The 17 T cell receptor beta chains below all came from one sample that was sequenced in a study of beta chain features in type 1 diabetes (dated by TCRdb to 2016 to 2019). The library was built by means of the immunoSEQ multiplex PCR assay. The High Capacity cDNA Reverse Transcription Kit was used to reverse transcribe all of the isolated RNA, meaning that expressed TCRB transcripts were what got sequenced. The immuneACCESS repertoire file appears here via TCRdb, limited to in-frame rearrangements. These files lack a portion of the clones; in checked studies, under half of the deficit traces to unresolved V genes, and the cause of the others is not known. This sample has about half a million clones in its table, and over 10% of those were observed once. The top ten hold 0.035% to 0.05% of the sample. The sample was naive CD4+ T cells from blood. This sample's cell subset or site label indicates: true naive CD4+ T cells. These receptors came from a woman in her late teens or twenties in good health.

The genes are TRBV7-9 and TRBJ2-1; no definite D call. The V gene lost 7 bases and the J gene lost 1 base, with 14 bases spanning the gap. The germline V gene encodes CDR1 SEHNR and CDR2 FQNEAQ (reference sequence). The CDR3 has 15 residues. DNA of the CDR3: TGTGCCAGCACCAACAACGGGCAATCCTACAATGAGCAGTTCTTC. It specifies CASTNNGQSYNEQFF.

V and J are TRBV28 and TRBJ1-2; no clear D gene. Germline CDR1 MDHEN, CDR2 SYDVKM. The CDR3 contains 13 residues. Trimming pared 4 bases from V and 4 bases from J, leaving 10 bases between. The CDR3 DNA reads TGTGCCAGCAGTTCAACCGGGATCTATGGCTACACCTTC. Translation gives CASSSTGIYGYTF.

The sample holds many counts of this clone. This rearrangement joins TRBV7-9 to TRBJ2-1; D remains ambiguous. The length of the CDR3 is 13 residues. CDR1 and CDR2 (germline): SEHNR, FQNEAQ (reference sequence). V was pared by 3 bases and J by 6 bases, with 9 bases between. The CDR3 bases are TGTGCCAGCAGCTTGGGCAAAAGCAATGAGCAGTTCTTC. It specifies CASSLGKSNEQFF.

This clone turned up a few times. This chain connects TRBV7-2 to TRBJ2-5; D gene unclear. Between the trimmed V and J ends, which lost 2 bases and 4 bases, there was a span of 14 bases. Germline V lookup: CDR1 SGHTA, CDR2 FQGNSA. The CDR3 has 15 residues. The CDR3 DNA reads TGTGCCAGCAGCTTATCCGGACCAAGCCGAGAGACCCAGTACTTC. Amino acids: CASSLSGPSRETQYF.

This clone was observed a few times. The chain combines TRBV25-1 with TRBJ2-1; 9 nucleotides align to TRBD2. The CDR3 has 14 amino acids. J was trimmed by 9 bases and V by 6 bases; bases with no gene match: 9. Germline V gene sequence: CDR1 MGHDK, CDR2 SYGVNS. This CDR3 is CASSLAGEGSEQFF. The CDR3 DNA follows: TGTGCCAGCAGCTTAGCGGGAGAAGGGAGTGAGCAGTTCTTC.

The chain is built from TRBV29-1 and TRBJ2-1; possible D gene TRBD2, 6 bases. Germline loops: CDR1 SQVTM, CDR2 ANQGSEA. This CDR3 has 12 amino acids. Trimming took off 8 bases at V and 3 bases at J, with 11 bases between the two ends. In nucleotides, the CDR3 is TGCAGCCAAAAGACTAGCTACAATGAGCAGTTCTTC. This translates into CSQKTSYNEQFF.

This clone was counted between two and nine times. This chain uses TRBV30 with TRBJ2-5; D may be TRBD2 (6 bases). CDR3 size: 13 residues. V dropped 0 bases and J dropped 7 bases, with 12 bases sitting between them. The germline V gene encodes CDR1 GTSNPN and CDR2 SVGIG (reference sequence). CDR3: CAWSVRVGGTQYF. The CDR3, as DNA: TGTGCCTGGAGTGTACGTGTGGGAGGGACCCAGTACTTC.

Only a few counts were recorded for this clone. The chain's CDR3 is CASSTGQPVTDTQYF. The CDR3 region has the DNA TGCGCCAGCAGCACCGGACAGCCGGTCACAGATACGCAGTATTTT. V gene TRBV5-1 combines with J gene TRBJ2-3; tentative D call: TRBD1 (6 bases). Trimming removed 4 bases from V and 2 bases from J, with 14 bases in between. CDR1 is SGHRS and CDR2 is YFSETQ in the germline V gene. The CDR3 is 15 amino acids.

This clone was observed many times. Here the CDR3 DNA reads TGTGCCACCAGCAGACAGGGTGGTAATTCACCCCTCCACTTT. Its protein product is CATSRQGGNSPLHF. The genes are TRBV15 and TRBJ1-6; D might be TRBD1 (5 bases). Trimming took 2 bases from V and 6 from J, leaving 8 bases between them. Germline loops: CDR1 LNHNV, CDR2 YYDKDF (reference sequence). CDR3 size: 14 residues. Supplemented by reference TRBV15 and TRBJ1-6, the full variable domain reads DAMVIQNPRYQVTQFGKPVTLSCSQTLNHNVMYWYQQKSSQAPKLLFHYYDKDFNNEADTPDNFQSRRPNTSFCFLDIRSPGLGDTAMYLCATSRQGGNSPLHFGNGTRLTVT.

This clone was seen more than once but under ten times. The CDR3 region has the DNA TGTGCCAGCGCTGGACAGTTTGCCAGCTCTGGGGCCAACGTCCTGACTTTC. Amino acid sequence: CASAGQFASSGANVLTF. This chain links TRBV9 with TRBJ2-6; D perhaps matches TRBD1 (6 bases). V was clipped by 7 bases and J by 0 bases, with 17 bases between them. CDR1 and CDR2 (germline): SGDLS, YYNGEE. The CDR3 is 17 amino acids.

V and J are TRBV14 and TRBJ1-2; D is undetermined. CDR3 length: 13 amino acids. CDR1 is SGHDN and CDR2 is FVKESK in the germline V gene. Trimming removed 6 bases at V and 5 bases at J, with 13 bases between. The CDR3 sequence is CASSGGMHYGYTF. In DNA, the CDR3 is TGTGCCAGCAGTGGAGGGATGCATTATGGCTACACCTTC.

This chain uses TRBV7-2 with TRBJ2-3, with D perhaps matching TRBD2 (6 bases). Per the germline V gene, CDR1 is SGHTA and CDR2 is FQGNSA. V lost 5 bases to trimming and J lost 4 bases, with 22 bases between them. This CDR3 region has 17 residues. In DNA form, the CDR3 reads TGTGCCAGCAGCCCCGATTTTGGAAGGGGAGGTGCAGATACGCAGTATTTT. Amino acids: CASSPDFGRGGADTQYF.

The chain has TRBV29-1 and TRBJ2-2, with 9 bases matching TRBD1. CDR1 and CDR2 from the germline V gene are SQVTM and ANQGSEA. V trimming: 7 bases; J trimming: 7 bases; junction bases outside the gene matches: 13. This CDR3 spans 15 amino acids. The CDR3 coding sequence is TGCAGCGCAACACAGGGGGCTATATCTCGCGGGGAGCTGTTTTTT. Encoded protein: CSATQGAISRGELFF.

The chain links TRBV9 to TRBJ2-3, with D possibly being TRBD1 (7 bases). Germline V gene lookup returns CDR1 SGDLS and CDR2 YYNGEE. The CDR3 is made up of 17 amino acids. Trimming removed 2 bases from V and 1 base from J, with 17 bases in between. The CDR3 loop is CASSVGRAGGRTDTQYF. CDR3 DNA: TGTGCCAGCAGCGTGGGACGAGCAGGGGGGCGCACAGATACGCAGTATTTT.

This clone was seen more than once but under ten times. The V gene is TRBV11-2, the J gene TRBJ1-5, with 7 bases lining up with TRBD1. Germline assignment: CDR1 SGHAT and CDR2 FQNNGV. J lost 2 bases, V lost 4 bases, and 5 bases had no gene match. The CDR3 contains 15 residues. The CDR3 is CASSYTGEGNQPQHF. In DNA form, the CDR3 reads TGTGCCAGCAGCTATACAGGGGAGGGCAATCAGCCCCAGCATTTT.

The chain links TRBV7-9 to TRBJ2-7; D perhaps matches TRBD2 (6 bases). Deletions cut 5 bases from V and 0 bases from J, with 11 bases between. The CDR3 covers 14 residues. Germline loops: CDR1 SEHNR, CDR2 FQNEAQ (reference sequence). Here the CDR3 DNA reads TGTGCCAGCAGCCCCGGGGGATTCTCCTACGAGCAGTACTTC. Translating it yields CASSPGGFSYEQYF.

This chain joins TRBV6-4 and TRBJ2-3; D remains ambiguous. There are 13 residues in the CDR3. V was shortened by 6 bases and J by 2 bases, with 9 bases between the two germline ends. In germline, CDR1 is MRHNA, CDR2 SNTAGT. This chain's CDR3 is CASRETLTDTQYF. The CDR3 bases are TGTGCCAGCAGGGAGACACTCACAGATACGCAGTATTTT.